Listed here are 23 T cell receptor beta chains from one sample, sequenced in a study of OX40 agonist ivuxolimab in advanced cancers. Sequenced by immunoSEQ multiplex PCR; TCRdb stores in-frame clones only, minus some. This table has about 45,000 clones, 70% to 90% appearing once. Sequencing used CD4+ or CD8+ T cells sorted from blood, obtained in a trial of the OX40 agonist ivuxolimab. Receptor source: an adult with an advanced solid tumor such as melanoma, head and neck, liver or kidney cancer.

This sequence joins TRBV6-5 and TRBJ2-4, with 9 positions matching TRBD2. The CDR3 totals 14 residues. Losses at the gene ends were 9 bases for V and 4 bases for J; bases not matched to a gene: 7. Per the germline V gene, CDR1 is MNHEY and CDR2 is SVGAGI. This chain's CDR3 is CASRSGGSKNIQYF. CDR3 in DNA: TGTGCCAGTCGTAGCGGGGGCTCTAAAAACATTCAGTACTTC.

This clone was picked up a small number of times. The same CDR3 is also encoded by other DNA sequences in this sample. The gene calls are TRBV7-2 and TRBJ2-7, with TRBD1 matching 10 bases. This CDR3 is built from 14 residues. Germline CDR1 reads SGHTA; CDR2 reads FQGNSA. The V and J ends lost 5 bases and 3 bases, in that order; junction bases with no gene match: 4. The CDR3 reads CASSRDRGRYEQYF. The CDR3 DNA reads TGTGCCAGCAGCCGAGACAGGGGGCGCTACGAGCAGTACTTC.

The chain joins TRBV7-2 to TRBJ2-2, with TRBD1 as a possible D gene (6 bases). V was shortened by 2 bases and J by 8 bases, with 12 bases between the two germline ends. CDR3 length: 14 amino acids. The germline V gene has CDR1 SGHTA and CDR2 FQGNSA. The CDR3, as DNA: TGTGCCAGCAGCTTAAACAGGGTTTCTGGGGAGCTGTTTTTT. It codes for CASSLNRVSGELFF.

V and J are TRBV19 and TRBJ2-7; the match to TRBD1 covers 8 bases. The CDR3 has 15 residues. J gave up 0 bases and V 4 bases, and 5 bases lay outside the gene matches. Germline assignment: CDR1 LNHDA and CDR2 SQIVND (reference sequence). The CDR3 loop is CASSNYRGSSYEQYF. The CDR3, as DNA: TGTGCCAGTAGTAATTACAGGGGGAGCTCCTACGAGCAGTACTTC.

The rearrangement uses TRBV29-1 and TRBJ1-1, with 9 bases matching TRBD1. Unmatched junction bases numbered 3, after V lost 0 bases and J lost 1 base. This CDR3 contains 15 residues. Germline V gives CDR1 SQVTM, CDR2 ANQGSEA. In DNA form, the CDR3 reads TGCAGCGTTGAAGATACACAGGGGGCGAACACTGAAGCTTTCTTT. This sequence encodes CSVEDTQGANTEAFF.

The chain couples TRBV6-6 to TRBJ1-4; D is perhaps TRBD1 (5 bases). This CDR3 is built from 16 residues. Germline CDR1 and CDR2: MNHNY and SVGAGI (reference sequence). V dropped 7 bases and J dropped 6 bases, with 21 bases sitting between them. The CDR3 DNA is TGTGCCAGCAAAAAACCCTGGGGGGGGTTAGATGAAAAACTGTTTTTT. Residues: CASKKPWGGLDEKLFF.

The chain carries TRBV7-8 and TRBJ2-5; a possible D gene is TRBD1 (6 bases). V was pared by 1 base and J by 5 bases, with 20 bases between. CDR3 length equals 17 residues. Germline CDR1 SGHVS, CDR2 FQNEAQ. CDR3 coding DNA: TGTGCCAGCAGCTTAGAGGGACACAGGGCCCTCCAGGAGACCCAGTACTTC. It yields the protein CASSLEGHRALQETQYF.

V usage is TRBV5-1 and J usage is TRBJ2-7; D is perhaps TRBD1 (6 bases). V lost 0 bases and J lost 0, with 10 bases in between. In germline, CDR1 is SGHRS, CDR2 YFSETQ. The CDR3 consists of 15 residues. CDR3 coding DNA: TGCGCCAGCAGCTTGGCAGGGACATACTCCTACGAGCAGTACTTC. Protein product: CASSLAGTYSYEQYF. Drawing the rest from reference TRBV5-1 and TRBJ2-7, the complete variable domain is KAGVTQTPRYLIKTRGQQVTLSCSPISGHRSVSWYQQTPGQGLQFLFEYFSETQRNKGNFPGRFSGRQFSNSRSEMNVSTLELGDSALYLCASSLAGTYSYEQYFGPGTRLTVT.

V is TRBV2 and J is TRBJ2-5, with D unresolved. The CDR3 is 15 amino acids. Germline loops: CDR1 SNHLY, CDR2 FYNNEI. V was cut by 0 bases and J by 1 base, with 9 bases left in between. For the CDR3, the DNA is TGTGCCAGCAGTGAAGCAGGACCGTTCCAAGAGACCCAGTACTTC. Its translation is CASSEAGPFQETQYF.

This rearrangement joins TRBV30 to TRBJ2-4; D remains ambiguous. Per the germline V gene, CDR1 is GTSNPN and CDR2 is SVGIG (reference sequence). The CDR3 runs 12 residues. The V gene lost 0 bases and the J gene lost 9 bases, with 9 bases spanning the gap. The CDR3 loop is CAWSVLIGIQYF. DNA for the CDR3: TGTGCCTGGAGTGTACTAATAGGCATTCAGTACTTC.

The CDR3 region is CASRGQGPSAKNIQYF. The DNA for the CDR3 is TGTGCCAGCAGAGGACAGGGGCCCTCGGCCAAAAACATTCAGTACTTC. The chain links TRBV7-9 to TRBJ2-4, with 9 bases fitting TRBD1. CDR3 length: 16 amino acids. Per the germline V gene, CDR1 is SEHNR and CDR2 is FQNEAQ (reference sequence). J was trimmed by 1 base and V by 6 bases; bases with no gene match: 7.

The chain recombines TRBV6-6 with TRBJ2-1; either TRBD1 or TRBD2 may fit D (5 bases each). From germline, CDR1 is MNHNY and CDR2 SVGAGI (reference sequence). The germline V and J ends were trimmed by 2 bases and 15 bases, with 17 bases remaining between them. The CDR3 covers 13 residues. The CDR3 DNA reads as TGTGCCAGCAGTTACGACGGGACCACAAGGCCGTTCTTC. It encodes CASSYDGTTRPFF.

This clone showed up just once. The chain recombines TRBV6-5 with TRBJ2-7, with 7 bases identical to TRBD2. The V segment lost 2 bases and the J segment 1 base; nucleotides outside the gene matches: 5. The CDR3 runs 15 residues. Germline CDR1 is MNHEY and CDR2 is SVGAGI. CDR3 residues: CASSYGSGGSYEQYF. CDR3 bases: TGTGCCAGCAGTTACGGATCGGGGGGATCCTACGAGCAGTACTTC.

CDR3 loop: CASSPLRAEGSNQPQHF. The CDR3, as DNA: TGTGCCAGCTCACCACTCAGGGCGGAGGGAAGCAATCAGCCCCAGCATTTT. This sequence joins TRBV18 and TRBJ1-5; perhaps TRBD1 as D (5 bases). Looked up from germline, CDR1 is KGHSH and CDR2 is LQKENI. This CDR3 has 17 residues. Trimming cost V 1 base and J 1 base, with 14 bases left between them.

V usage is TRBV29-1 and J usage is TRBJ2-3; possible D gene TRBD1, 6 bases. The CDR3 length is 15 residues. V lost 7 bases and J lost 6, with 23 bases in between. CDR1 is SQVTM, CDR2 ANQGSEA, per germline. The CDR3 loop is CSAEDRGRSFDTQYF. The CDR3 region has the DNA TGCAGCGCGGAGGACAGAGGACGATCCTTCGATACGCAGTATTTT.

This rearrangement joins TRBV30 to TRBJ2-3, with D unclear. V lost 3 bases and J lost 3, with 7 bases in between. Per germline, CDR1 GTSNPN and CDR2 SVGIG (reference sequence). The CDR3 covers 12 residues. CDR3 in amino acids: CAWRRVTDTQYF. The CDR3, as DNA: TGTGCCTGGAGAAGAGTGACAGATACGCAGTATTTT.

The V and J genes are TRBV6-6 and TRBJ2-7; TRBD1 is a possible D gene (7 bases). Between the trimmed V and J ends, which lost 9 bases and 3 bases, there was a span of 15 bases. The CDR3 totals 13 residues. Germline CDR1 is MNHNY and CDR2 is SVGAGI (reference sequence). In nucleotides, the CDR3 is TGTGCCAGTAACAGGGGAGGCTACTACGAGCAGTACTTC. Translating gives CASNRGGYYEQYF.

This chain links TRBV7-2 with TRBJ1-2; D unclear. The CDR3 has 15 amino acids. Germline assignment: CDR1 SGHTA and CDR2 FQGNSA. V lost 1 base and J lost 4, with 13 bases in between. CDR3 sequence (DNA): TGTGCCAGCAGCTTAGTTGGCGGAAACTCCTATGGCTACACCTTC. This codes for CASSLVGGNSYGYTF.

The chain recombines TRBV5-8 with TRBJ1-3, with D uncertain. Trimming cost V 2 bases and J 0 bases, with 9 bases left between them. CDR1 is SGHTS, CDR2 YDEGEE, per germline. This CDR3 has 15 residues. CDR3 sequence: CASSFLAISGNTIYF. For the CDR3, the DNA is TGTGCCAGCAGCTTCTTGGCGATCTCTGGAAACACCATATATTTT.

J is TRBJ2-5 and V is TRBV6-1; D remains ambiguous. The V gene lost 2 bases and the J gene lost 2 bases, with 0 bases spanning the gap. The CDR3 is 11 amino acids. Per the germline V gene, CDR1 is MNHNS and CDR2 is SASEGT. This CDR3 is CASSEQETQYF. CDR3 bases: TGTGCCAGCAGTGAACAAGAGACCCAGTACTTC.

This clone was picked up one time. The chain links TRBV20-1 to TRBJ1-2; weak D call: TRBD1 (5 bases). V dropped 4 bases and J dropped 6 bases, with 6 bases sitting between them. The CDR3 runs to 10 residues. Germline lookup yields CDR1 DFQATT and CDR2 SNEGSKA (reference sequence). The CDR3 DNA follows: TGCAGTGCTACCAGGGATGGCTACACCTTC. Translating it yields CSATRDGYTF.

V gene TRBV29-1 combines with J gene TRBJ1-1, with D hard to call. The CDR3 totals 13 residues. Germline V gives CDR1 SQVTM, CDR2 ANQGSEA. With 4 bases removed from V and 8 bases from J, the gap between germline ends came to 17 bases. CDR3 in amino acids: CSVGKLPDGEAFF. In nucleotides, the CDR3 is TGCAGCGTTGGAAAACTCCCCGACGGCGAAGCTTTCTTT.

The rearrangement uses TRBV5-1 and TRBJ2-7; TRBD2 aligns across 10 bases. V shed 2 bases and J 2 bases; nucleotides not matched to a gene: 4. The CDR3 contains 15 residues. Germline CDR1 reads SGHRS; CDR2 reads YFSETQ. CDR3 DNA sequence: TGCGCCAGCAGCTTTTGGACTAGCGGCCCCTACGAGCAGTACTTC. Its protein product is CASSFWTSGPYEQYF.